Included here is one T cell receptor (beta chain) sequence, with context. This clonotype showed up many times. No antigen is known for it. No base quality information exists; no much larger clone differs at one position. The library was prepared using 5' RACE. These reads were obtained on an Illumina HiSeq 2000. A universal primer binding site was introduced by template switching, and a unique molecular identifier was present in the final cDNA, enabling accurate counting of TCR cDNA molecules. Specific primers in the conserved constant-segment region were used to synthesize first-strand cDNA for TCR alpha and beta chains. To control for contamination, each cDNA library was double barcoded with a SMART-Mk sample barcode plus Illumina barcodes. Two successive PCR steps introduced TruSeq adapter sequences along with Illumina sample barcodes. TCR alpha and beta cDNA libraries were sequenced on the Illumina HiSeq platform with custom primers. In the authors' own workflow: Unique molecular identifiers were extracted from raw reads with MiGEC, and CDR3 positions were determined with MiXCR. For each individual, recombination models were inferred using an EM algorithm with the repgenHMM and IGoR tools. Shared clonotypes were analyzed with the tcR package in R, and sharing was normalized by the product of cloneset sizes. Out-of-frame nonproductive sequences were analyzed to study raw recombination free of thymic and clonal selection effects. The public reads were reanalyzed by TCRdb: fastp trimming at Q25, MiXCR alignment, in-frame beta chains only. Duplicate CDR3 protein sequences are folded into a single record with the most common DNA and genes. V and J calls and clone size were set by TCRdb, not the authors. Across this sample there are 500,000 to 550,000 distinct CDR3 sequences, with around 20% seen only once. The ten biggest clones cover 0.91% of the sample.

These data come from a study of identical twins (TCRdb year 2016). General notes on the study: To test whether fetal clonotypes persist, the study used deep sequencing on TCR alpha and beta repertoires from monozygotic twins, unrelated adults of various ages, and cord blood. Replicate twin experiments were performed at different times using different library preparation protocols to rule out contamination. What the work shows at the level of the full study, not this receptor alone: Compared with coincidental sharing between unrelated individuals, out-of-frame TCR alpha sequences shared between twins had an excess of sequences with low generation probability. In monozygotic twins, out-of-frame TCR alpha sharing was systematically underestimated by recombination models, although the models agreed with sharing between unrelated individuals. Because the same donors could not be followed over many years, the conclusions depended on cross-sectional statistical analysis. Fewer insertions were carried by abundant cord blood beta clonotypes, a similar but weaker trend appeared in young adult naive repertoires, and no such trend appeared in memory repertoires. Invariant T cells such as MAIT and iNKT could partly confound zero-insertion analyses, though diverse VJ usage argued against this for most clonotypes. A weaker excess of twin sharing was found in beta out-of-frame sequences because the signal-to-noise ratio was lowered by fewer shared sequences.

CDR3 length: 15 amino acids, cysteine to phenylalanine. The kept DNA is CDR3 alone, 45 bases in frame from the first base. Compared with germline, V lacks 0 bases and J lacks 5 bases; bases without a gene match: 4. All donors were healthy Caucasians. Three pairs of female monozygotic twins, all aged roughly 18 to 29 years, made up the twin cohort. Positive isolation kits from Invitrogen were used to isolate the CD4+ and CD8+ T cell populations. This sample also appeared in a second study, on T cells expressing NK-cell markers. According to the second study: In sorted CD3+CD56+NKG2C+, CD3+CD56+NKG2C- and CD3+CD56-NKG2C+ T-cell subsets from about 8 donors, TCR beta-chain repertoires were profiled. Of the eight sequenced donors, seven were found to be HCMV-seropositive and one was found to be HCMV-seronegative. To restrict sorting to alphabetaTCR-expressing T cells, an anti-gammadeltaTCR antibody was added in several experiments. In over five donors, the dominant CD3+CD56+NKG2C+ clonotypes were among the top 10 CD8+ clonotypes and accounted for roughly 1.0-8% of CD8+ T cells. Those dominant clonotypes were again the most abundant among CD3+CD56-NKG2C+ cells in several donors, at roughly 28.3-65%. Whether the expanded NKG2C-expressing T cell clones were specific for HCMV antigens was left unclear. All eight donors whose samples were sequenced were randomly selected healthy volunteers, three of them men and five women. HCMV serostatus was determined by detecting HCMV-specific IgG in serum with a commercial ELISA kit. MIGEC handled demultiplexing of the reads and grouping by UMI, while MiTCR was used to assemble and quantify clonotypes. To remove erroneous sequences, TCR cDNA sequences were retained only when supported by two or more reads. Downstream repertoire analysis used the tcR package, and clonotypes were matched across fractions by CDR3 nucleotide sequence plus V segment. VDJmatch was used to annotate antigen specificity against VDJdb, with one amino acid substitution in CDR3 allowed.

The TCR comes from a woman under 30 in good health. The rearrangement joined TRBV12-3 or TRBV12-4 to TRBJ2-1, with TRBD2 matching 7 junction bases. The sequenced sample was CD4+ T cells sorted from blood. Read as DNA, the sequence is TGTGCCAGCAGTTTAGCGGGAGGGCCCAACAATGAGCAGTTCTTC. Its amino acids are CASSLAGGPNNEQFF.